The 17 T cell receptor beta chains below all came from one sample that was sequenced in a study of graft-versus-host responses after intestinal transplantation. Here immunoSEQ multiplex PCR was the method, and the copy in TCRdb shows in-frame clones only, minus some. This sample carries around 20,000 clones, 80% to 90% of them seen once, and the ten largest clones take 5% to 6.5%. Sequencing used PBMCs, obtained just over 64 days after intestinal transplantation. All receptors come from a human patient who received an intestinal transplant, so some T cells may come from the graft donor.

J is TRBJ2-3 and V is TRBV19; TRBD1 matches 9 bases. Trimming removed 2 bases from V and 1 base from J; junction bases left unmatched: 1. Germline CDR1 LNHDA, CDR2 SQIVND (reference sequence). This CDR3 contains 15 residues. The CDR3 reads CASSIRDRGTDTQYF. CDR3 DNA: TGTGCCAGTAGTATACGGGACAGGGGCACAGATACGCAGTATTTT. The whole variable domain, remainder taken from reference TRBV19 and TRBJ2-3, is DGGITQSPKYLFRKEGQNVTLSCEQNLNHDAMYWYRQDPGQGLRLIYYSQIVNDFQKGDIAEGYSVSREKKESFPLTVTSAQKNPTAFYLCASSIRDRGTDTQYFGPGTRLTVL.

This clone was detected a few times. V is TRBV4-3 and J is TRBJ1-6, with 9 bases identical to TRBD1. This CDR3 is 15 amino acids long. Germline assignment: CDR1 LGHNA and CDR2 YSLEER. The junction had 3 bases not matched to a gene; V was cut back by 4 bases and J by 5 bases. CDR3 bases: TGCGCCAGCAGCCTCCGGGACAGGGATAATTCACCCCTCCACTTT. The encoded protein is CASSLRDRDNSPLHF.

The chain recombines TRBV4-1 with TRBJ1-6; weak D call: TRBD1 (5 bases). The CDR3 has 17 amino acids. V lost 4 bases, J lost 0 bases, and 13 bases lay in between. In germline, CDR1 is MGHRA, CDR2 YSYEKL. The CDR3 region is CASSLLSGGSYNSPLHF. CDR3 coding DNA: TGCGCCAGCAGCCTTTTAAGCGGGGGCTCCTATAATTCACCCCTCCACTTT.

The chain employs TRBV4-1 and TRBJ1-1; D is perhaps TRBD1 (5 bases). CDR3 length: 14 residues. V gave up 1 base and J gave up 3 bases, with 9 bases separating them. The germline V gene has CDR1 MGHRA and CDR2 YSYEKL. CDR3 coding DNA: TGCGCCAGCAGCCAAGGGGGGGATTACACTGAAGCTTTCTTT. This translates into CASSQGGDYTEAFF.

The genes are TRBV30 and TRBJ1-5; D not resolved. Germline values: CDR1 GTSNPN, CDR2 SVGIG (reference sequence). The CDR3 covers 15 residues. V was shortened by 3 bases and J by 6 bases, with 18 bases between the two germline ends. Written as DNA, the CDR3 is TGTGCCTGGAGCCTAGGACCCCTGGCTGGTCAGCCCCAGCATTTT. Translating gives CAWSLGPLAGQPQHF.

CDR3: CASSLRASGGRKETQYF. The CDR3 nucleotides are TGTGCCAGCAGCTTACGGGCTAGCGGGGGGCGAAAAGAGACCCAGTACTTC. The V gene is TRBV7-9, the J gene TRBJ2-5; 11 nucleotides match TRBD2. This CDR3 has 17 amino acids. The J segment lost 3 bases and the V segment lost 2 bases, leaving 8 bases of the junction unmatched. Germline lookup yields CDR1 SEHNR and CDR2 FQNEAQ (reference sequence).

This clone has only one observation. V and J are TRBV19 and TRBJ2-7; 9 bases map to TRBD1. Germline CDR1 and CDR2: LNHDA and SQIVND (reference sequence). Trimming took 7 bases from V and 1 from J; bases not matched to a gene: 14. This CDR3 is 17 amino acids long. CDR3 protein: CASTPGQGFPKSYEQYF. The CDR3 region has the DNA TGTGCCAGTACCCCGGGACAGGGTTTTCCGAAATCCTACGAGCAGTACTTC.

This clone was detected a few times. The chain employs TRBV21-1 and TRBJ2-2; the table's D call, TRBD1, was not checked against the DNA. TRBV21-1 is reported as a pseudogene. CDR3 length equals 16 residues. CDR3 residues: CASSRPTGECTGELFF. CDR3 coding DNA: TGTGCCAGCAGCAGACCGACAGGGGAGTGCACCGGGGAGCTGTTTTTT.

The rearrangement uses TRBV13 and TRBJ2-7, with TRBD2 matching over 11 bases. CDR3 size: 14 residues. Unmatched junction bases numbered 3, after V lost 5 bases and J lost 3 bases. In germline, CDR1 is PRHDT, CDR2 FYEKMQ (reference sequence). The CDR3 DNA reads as TGTGCCAGCAGCACGGGGACTAGCGGCTACGAGCAGTACTTC. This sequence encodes CASSTGTSGYEQYF.

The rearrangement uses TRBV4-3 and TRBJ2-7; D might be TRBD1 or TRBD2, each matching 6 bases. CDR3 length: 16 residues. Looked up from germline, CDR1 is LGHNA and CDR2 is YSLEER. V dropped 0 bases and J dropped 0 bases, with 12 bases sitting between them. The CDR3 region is CASSQEQGGLSYEQYF. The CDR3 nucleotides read TGCGCCAGCAGCCAAGAACAAGGGGGGCTCTCCTACGAGCAGTACTTC.

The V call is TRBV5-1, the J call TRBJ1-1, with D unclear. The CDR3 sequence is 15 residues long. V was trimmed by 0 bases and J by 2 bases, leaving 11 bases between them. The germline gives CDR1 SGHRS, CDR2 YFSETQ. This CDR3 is CASSLAKTANTEAFF. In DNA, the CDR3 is TGCGCCAGCAGCTTGGCAAAGACGGCTAACACTGAAGCTTTCTTT. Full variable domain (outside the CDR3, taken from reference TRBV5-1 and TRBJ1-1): KAGVTQTPRYLIKTRGQQVTLSCSPISGHRSVSWYQQTPGQGLQFLFEYFSETQRNKGNFPGRFSGRQFSNSRSEMNVSTLELGDSALYLCASSLAKTANTEAFFGQGTRLTVV.

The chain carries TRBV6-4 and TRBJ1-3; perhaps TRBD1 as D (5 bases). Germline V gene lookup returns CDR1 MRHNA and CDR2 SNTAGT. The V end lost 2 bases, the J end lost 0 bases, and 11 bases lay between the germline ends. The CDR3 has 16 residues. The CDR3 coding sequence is TGTGCCAGCAGTGACCTGGGGGGAAACTCTGGAAACACCATATATTTT. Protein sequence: CASSDLGGNSGNTIYF.

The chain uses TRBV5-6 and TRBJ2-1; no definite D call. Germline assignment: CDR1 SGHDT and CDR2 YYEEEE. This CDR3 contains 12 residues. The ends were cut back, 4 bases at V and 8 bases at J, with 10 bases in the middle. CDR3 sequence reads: CASSNGFDEQFF. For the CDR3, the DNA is TGTGCCAGCAGCAATGGATTCGATGAGCAGTTCTTC.

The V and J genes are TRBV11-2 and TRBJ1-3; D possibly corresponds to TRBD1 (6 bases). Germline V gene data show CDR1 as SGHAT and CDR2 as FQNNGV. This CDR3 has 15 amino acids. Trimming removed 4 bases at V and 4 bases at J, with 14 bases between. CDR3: CASSWEGGSGNTIYF. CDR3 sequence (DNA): TGTGCCAGCAGCTGGGAGGGGGGAAGCGGAAACACCATATATTTT.

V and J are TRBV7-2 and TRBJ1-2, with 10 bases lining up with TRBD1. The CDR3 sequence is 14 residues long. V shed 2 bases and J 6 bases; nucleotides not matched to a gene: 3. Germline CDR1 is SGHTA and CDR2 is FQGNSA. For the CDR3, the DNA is TGTGCCAGCAGCTTATCAGACAGGGGGCATGGCTACACCTTC. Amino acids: CASSLSDRGHGYTF.

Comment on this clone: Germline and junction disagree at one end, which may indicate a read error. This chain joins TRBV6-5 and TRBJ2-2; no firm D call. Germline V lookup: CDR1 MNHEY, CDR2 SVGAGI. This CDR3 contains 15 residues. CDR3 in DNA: TGTGCCAGCAGATACTCGGTGAGCGACACCGGGGAGCTGTTTTTT. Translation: CASRYSVSDTGELFF.

The CDR3 DNA follows: TGTGCCAGCAGCTCAGGGGGGGGGATCGTTGAGCAGTTCTTC. This sequence encodes CASSSGGGIVEQFF. The rearrangement uses TRBV6-5 and TRBJ2-1, with D perhaps assigned TRBD1 or TRBD2 (7 bases each). The CDR3 length is 14 residues. The V gene's germline CDR1 is MNHEY and CDR2 SVGAGI. V was pared by 6 bases and J by 9 bases, with 18 bases between.